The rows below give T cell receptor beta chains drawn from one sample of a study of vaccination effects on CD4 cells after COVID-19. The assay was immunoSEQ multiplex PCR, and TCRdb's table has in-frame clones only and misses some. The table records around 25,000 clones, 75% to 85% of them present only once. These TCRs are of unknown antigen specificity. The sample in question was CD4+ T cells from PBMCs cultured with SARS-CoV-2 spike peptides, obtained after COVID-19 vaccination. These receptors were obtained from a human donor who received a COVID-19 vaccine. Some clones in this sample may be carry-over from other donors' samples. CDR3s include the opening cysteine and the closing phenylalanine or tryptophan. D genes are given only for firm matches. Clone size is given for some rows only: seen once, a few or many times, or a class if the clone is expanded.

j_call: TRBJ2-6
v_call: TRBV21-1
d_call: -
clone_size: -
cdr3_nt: TGTGCCAGCGGCCAATGGCAGGGGGGCTCTGGGGCCAACGTCCTGACTTTC
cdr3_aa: CASGQWQGGSGANVLTF

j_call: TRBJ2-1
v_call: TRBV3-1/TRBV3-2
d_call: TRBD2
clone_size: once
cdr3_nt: TGTGCCAGCAGCCAAGATCTTGCGGGGGGTTACAATGAGCAGTTCTTC
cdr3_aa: CASSQDLAGGYNEQFF

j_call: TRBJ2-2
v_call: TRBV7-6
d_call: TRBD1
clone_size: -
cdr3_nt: TGTGCCAGCAGCGCTGAGACAGGGCAGAACACCGGGGAGCTGTTTTTT
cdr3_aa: CASSAETGQNTGELFF

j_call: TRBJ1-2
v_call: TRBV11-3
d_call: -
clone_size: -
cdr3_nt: TGTGCCAGCAGCCGGCGGCGGCGGGCCTATGGCTACACCTTC
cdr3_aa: CASSRRRRAYGYTF

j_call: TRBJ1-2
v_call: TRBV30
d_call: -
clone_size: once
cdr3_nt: TGTGCCTGGAGTATCGGCAGGGACTATGGCTACACCTTC
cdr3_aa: CAWSIGRDYGYTF

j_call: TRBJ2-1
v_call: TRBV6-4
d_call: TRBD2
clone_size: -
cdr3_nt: TGTGCCAGCAGTGAGTTAGCGGGGGGGCGGAGAAATGAGCAGTTCTTC
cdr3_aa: CASSELAGGRRNEQFF

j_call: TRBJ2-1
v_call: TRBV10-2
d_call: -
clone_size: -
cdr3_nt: TGCGCCAGCAGCCGCGGTAGCTCCTACAATGAGCAGTTCTTC
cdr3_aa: CASSRGSSYNEQFF

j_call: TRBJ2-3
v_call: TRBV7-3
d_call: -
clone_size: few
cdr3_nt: TGTGCCAGCAGCCCGCGCTCTATCCCCACAGATACGCAGTATTTT
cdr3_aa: CASSPRSIPTDTQYF

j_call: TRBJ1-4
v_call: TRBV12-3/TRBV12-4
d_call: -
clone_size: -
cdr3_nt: TGTGCCAGCAGCCGTCGGCCCGAAAAACTGTTTTTT
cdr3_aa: CASSRRPEKLFF

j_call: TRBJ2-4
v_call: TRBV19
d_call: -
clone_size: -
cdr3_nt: TGTGCCAGTTCCTTTGGGGCTCAAAACATTCAGTACTTC
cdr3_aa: CASSFGAQNIQYF

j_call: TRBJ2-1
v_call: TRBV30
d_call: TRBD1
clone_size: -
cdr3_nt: TGTGCCTGGAGTGTACGGGGACAGGGGGCTGACAATGAGCAGTTCTTC
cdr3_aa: CAWSVRGQGADNEQFF

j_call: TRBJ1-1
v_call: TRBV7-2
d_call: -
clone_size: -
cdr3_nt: TGTGCCAGCAGCTTCTATGGCTACACTGAAGCTTTCTTT
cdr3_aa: CASSFYGYTEAFF

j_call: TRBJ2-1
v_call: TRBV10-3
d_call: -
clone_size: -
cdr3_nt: TGTGCCATCAGTGAGTCGGGCCCAGGGGGGCTGGAGCAGTTCTTC
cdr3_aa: CAISESGPGGLEQFF

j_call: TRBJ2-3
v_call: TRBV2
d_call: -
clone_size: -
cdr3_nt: TGTGCCAGCAACCAGGCAGATACGCAGTATTTT
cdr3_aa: CASNQADTQYF

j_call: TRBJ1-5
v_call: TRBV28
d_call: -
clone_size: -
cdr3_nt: TGTGCCAGCAGCCCATCTTGGGGCAGTTTCAATCAGCCCCAGCATTTT
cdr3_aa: CASSPSWGSFNQPQHF

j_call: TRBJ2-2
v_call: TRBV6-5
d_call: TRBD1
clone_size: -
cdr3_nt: TGTGCCACTACAATGGGGACAGGGTGGACCGGGGAGCTGTTTTTT
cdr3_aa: CATTMGTGWTGELFF

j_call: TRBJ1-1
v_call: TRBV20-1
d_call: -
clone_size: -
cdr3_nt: TGCAGTGCTGCAGGGGATACTGAAGCTTTCTTT
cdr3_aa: CSAAGDTEAFF

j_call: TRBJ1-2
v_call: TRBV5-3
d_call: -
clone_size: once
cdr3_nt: TGTGCCAGAAGCTTGCGAGAAAACTATGGCTACACCTTC
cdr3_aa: CARSLRENYGYTF

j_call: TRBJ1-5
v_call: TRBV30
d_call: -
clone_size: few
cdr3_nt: TGTGCCTGGGCGGGTCATTCTAATCAGCCCCAGCATTTT
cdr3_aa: CAWAGHSNQPQHF

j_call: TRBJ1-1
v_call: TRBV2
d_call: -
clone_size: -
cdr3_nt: TGTGCCAGCACCCCGTGGACTGAAGCTTTCTTT
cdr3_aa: CASTPWTEAFF

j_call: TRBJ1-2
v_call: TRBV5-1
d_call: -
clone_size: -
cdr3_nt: TGCGCCAGCAGTGCGGGGGAGTATGGCTACACCTTC
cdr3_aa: CASSAGEYGYTF

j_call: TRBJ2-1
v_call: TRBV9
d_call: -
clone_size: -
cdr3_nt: TGTGCCAGCAGCGTAGGACTGGACAATGAGCAGTTCTTC
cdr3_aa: CASSVGLDNEQFF

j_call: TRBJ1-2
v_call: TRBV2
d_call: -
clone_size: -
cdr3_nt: TGTGCCAGCAGTCCCAGAGGAAGTGGCGACTATGGCTACACCTTC
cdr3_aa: CASSPRGSGDYGYTF

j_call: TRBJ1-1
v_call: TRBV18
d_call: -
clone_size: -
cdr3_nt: TGTGCCAGCTCACCACAGGGGGGGAACACTGAAGCTTTCTTT
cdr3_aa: CASSPQGGNTEAFF

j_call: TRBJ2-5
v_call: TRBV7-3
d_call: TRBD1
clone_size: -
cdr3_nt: TGTGCCAGCAGCTCTACAGGGGGTGTAGGGACCCAGTACTTC
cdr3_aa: CASSSTGGVGTQYF

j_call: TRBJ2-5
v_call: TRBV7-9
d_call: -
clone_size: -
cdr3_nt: TGTGCCAGCAGCTCCAAAGAGACCCAGTACTTC
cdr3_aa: CASSSKETQYF

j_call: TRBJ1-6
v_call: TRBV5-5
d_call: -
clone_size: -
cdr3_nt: TGTGCCAGCAGCTTGGCCGTCTCAGGGAGTAATTCACCCCTCCACTTT
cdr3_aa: CASSLAVSGSNSPLHF

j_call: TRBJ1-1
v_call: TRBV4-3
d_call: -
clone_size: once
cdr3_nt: TGCGCCAGCAGCCAAGGTGCCCCTGACGGGATAACTGAAGCTTTCTTT
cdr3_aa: CASSQGAPDGITEAFF

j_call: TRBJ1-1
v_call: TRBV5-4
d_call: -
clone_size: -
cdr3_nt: TGTGCCAGCAGCGTGATAGGGAACACTGAAGCTTTCTTT
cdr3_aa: CASSVIGNTEAFF

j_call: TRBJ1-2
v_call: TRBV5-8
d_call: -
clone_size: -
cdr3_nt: TGTGCCAGCAGCTTTAGTGGGCAGGTCAACTATGGCTACACCTTC
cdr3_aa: CASSFSGQVNYGYTF

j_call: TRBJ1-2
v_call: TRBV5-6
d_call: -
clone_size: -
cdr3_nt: TGTGCCAGCAGCGTCCGACAGGCTACCTATGGCTACACCTTC
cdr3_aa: CASSVRQATYGYTF

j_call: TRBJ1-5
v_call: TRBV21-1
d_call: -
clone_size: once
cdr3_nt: TGTGCCAGCTGGCGGAAAGTCCATAGCAATCAGCCCCAGCATTTT
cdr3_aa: CASWRKVHSNQPQHF

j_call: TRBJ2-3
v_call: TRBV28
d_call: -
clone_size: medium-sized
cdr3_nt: TGTGCCAGCACCGCCACAGATACGCAGTATTTT
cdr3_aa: CASTATDTQYF

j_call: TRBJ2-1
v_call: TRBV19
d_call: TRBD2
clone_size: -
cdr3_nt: TGTGCCAGTAGTATGGGCGGGGGGGCTCGGAATGAGCAGTTCTTC
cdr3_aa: CASSMGGGARNEQFF

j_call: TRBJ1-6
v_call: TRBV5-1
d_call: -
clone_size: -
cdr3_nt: TGCGCCAGCAGCCCCGGGGACCGGGAGAATTCACCCCTCCACTTT
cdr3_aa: CASSPGDRENSPLHF

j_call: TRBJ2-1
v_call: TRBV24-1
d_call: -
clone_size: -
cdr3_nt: TGTGCCACCGGGGACCGACACGGTCGGTCCTACAATGAGCAGTTCTTC
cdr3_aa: CATGDRHGRSYNEQFF

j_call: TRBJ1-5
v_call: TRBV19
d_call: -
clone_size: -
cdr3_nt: TGTGCCAGTAGTCCCCGGGGGGCCGTGAGCAATCAGCCCCAGCATTTT
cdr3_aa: CASSPRGAVSNQPQHF

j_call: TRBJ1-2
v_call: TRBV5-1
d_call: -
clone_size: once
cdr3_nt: TGCGCCAGCAGCTTGGGGCCAACCAAGAAGGCTAACTATGGCTACACCTTC
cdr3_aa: CASSLGPTKKANYGYTF

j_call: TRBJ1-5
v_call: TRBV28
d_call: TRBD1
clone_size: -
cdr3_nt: TGTGCCAGCAGCTCAGGGGGTCCTCGGTTGGGAGCCCAGCATTTT
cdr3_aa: CASSSGGPRLGAQHF

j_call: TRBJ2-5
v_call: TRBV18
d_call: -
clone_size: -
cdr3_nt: TGTGCCAGCTCACCTTACGGGGAGACCCAGTACTTC
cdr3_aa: CASSPYGETQYF

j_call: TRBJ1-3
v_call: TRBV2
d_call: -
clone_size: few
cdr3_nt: TGTGCCAGCAGTCCCGGACAGAGCTCTGGAAACACCATATATTTT
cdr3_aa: CASSPGQSSGNTIYF